Below, 5 T cell receptor beta chains from the same sample are listed, as sequenced in a study of Ad26.COV2.S vaccination and SARS-CoV-2 variants. The protocol was immunoSEQ multiplex PCR, while the TCRdb copy is restricted to in-frame clones and leaves out a portion. Here the sample spans 300,000 to 400,000 clones, about 91% being singletons. Here the sequenced sample was peripheral blood, taken after recovery from COVID-19. These receptors all come from a human donor who had recovered from COVID-19.

The chain combines TRBV6-5 with TRBJ2-7, with TRBD1 matching over 8 bases. Looked up from germline, CDR1 is MNHEY and CDR2 is SVGAGI. The CDR3 totals 14 residues. The junction had 13 bases not matched to a gene; V was cut back by 4 bases and J by 11 bases. The CDR3 sequence: CASSFSAGTGLEYF. The CDR3 DNA sequence: TGTGCCAGCAGTTTTTCTGCCGGGACAGGACTCGAGTACTTC.

This clone appeared once. This chain uses TRBV11-2 with TRBJ2-3; 13 bases are a match to TRBD2. This CDR3 spans 18 amino acids. V was pared by 1 base and J by 5 bases, with 9 bases of the junction left unmatched. The V gene's germline CDR1 is SGHAT and CDR2 FQNNGV. This chain's CDR3 is CASSLGTLAGGPGDTQYF. The CDR3 coding sequence is TGTGCCAGCAGCTTAGGGACACTAGCGGGGGGGCCTGGAGATACGCAGTATTTT.

The rearrangement links TRBV4-3 to TRBJ2-2, with D uncertain. Germline V gene data show CDR1 as LGHNA and CDR2 as YSLEER. With 4 bases removed from V and 3 bases from J, the gap between germline ends came to 9 bases. The CDR3 covers 14 residues. CDR3 sequence reads: CASSPQMDTGELFF. CDR3 in DNA: TGCGCCAGCAGCCCCCAGATGGACACCGGGGAGCTGTTTTTT.

This clone was observed a few times. V and J are TRBV2 and TRBJ1-5; TRBD1 might be the D (6 bases). Between the trimmed V and J ends, which lost 3 bases and 11 bases, there was a span of 14 bases. Germline V CDR1 and CDR2: SNHLY, FYNNEI. The CDR3 is made up of 13 amino acids. The CDR3 sequence is CASSDLGGGSQHF. CDR3 in DNA: TGTGCCAGCAGTGATTTAGGGGGTGGGTCCCAGCATTTT.

V is TRBV7-6 and J is TRBJ2-7; D may be TRBD1 or TRBD2 (5 bases each). The germline V and J ends were trimmed by 1 base and 2 bases, with 12 bases remaining between them. Germline V gene sequence: CDR1 SGHVS, CDR2 FNYEAQ. The CDR3 has 15 residues. DNA of the CDR3: TGTGCCAGCAGCTTAGGTCAGGGAGCCACCTACGAGCAGTACTTC. It is translated as CASSLGQGATYEQYF. The complete variable domain, with remaining parts taken from reference TRBV7-6 and TRBJ2-7, reads GAGVSQSPRYKVTKRGQDVALRCDPISGHVSLYWYRQALGQGPEFLTYFNYEAQQDKSGLPNDRFSAERPEGSISTLTIQRTEQRDSAMYRCASSLGQGATYEQYFGPGTRLTVT.